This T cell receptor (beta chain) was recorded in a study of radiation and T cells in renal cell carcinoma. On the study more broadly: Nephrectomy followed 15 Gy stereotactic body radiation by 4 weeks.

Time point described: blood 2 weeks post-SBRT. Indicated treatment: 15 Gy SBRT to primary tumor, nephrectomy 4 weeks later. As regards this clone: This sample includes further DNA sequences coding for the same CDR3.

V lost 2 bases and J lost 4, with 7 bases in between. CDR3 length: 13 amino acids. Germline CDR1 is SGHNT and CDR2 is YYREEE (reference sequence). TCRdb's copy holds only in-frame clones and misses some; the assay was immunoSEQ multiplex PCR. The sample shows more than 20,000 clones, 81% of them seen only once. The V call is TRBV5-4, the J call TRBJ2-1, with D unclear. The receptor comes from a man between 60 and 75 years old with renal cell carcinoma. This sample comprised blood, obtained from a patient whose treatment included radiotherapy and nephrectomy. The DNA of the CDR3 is TGTGCCAGCAGCTTTACAGAATACAATGAGCAGTTCTTC. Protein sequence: CASSFTEYNEQFF.